The 14 T cell receptor beta chains in this list originate from one sample, sequenced in a study of blood T cell repertoires in COVID-19. Data came from immunoSEQ multiplex PCR; TCRdb stores just in-frame clones and leaves some out. The repertoire has about 120,000 clones, 87% of them found once; the top ten carry 25% to 35%. What was sequenced was peripheral blood. The receptors derive from a woman aged 70-85 years with acute or convalescent COVID-19.

This clone appeared once. The chain combines TRBV14 with TRBJ1-4; weak D call: TRBD1 (6 bases). Germline CDR1 and CDR2: SGHDN and FVKESK. Trimming took 4 bases from V and 8 from J, leaving 11 bases between them. CDR3 size: 13 residues. The CDR3 is CASSRGQGEKLFF. The CDR3 coding sequence is TGTGCCAGCAGCCGGGGGCAGGGAGAAAAACTGTTTTTT.

The gene calls are TRBV24-1 and TRBJ1-6; D remains unclear. Germline V gene data show CDR1 as KGHDR and CDR2 as SFDVKD. V was clipped by 3 bases and J by 15 bases, with 14 bases between them. The CDR3 length is 13 residues. DNA of the CDR3: TGTGCCACCAGTGATCCCCGGGCCGGACTCCTCCACTTT. Its protein is CATSDPRAGLLHF.

This rearrangement joins TRBV27 to TRBJ1-6; weak D call: TRBD1 (5 bases). V shed 7 bases and J shed 8 bases, with 18 bases lying between them. This CDR3 contains 15 residues. The V gene's germline CDR1 is MNHEY and CDR2 SMNVEV (reference sequence). This CDR3 is CASNPTGGSHSPLHF. CDR3 in DNA: TGTGCCAGCAACCCCACTGGGGGGAGTCATTCACCCCTCCACTTT.

A remark on this clone: Other DNA sequences in this sample translate to the same CDR3. The rearrangement uses TRBV28 and TRBJ2-5; possibly TRBD2 for D (6 bases). The CDR3 has 13 residues. Germline CDR1 MDHEN, CDR2 SYDVKM. Trimming cost V 2 bases and J 5 bases, with 9 bases left between them. The CDR3 nucleotides are TGTGCCAGCAGTTTAGGGGGGAGGGAGACCCAGTACTTC. Translating it yields CASSLGGRETQYF.

The chain couples TRBV28 to TRBJ1-5; D might be TRBD1 (5 bases). Germline-derived CDR1 and CDR2 are MDHEN and SYDVKM. The CDR3 has 15 residues. Trimming cost V 8 bases and J 3 bases, with 17 bases left between them. The CDR3 reads CASDSGGLTNQPQHF. The CDR3 nucleotides are TGTGCCAGCGACTCGGGGGGTCTGACCAATCAGCCCCAGCATTTT.

Worth noting for this clone: Different DNA sequences within this sample yield the same CDR3. V gene TRBV5-1 combines with J gene TRBJ2-2, with 10 bases aligning to TRBD1. CDR3 length: 16 residues. Germline-derived CDR1 and CDR2 are SGHRS and YFSETQ. Germline trimming cut 0 bases from V and 5 bases from J; bases unmatched to any gene: 4. The CDR3 is CASSLAGTGVTGELFF. CDR3 DNA sequence: TGCGCCAGCAGCTTGGCCGGGACAGGGGTGACCGGGGAGCTGTTTTTT.

This chain joins TRBV6-1 and TRBJ1-2; tentative D call: TRBD1 (6 bases). Germline CDR1 and CDR2: MNHNS and SASEGT. The CDR3 has 14 amino acids. Trimming cost V 1 base and J 4 bases, with 10 bases left between them. CDR3 DNA sequence: TGTGCCAGCAGTGAAGAGCGGACAGCCTATGGCTACACCTTC. Protein sequence: CASSEERTAYGYTF.

V and J are TRBV27 and TRBJ1-6; the D is unclear. Trimming stripped 5 bases from V and 5 bases from J, with 22 bases between. Germline loops: CDR1 MNHEY, CDR2 SMNVEV (reference sequence). The CDR3 is made up of 18 amino acids. CDR3 residues: CASSPSPTGRRNNSPLHF. The DNA for the CDR3 is TGTGCCAGCAGTCCCTCCCCTACGGGGAGGAGGAATAATTCACCCCTCCACTTT.

V is TRBV7-9 and J is TRBJ2-5; D gene uncertain. Germline V lookup: CDR1 SEHNR, CDR2 FQNEAQ (reference sequence). V lost 1 base and J lost 3, with 9 bases in between. The CDR3 extends over 14 amino acids. CDR3 sequence reads: CASSLDPAEETQYF. The CDR3 bases are TGTGCCAGCAGCTTAGATCCCGCGGAAGAGACCCAGTACTTC. The full variable domain, its missing parts supplied by reference TRBV7-9 and TRBJ2-5, is DTGVSQNPRHKITKRGQNVTFRCDPISEHNRLYWYRQTLGQGPEFLTYFQNEAQLEKSRLLSDRFSAERPKGSFSTLEIQRTEQGDSAMYLCASSLDPAEETQYFGPGTRLLVL.

The chain is built from TRBV28 and TRBJ1-4; 7 bases agree with TRBD1. V shed 5 bases and J 7 bases; nucleotides not matched to a gene: 7. CDR1 is MDHEN, CDR2 SYDVKM, per germline. CDR3 length: 14 amino acids. The chain's CDR3 is CASSTTGMGEKLFF. CDR3 sequence (DNA): TGTGCCAGCAGTACGACAGGGATGGGTGAAAAACTGTTTTTT.

CDR3 DNA sequence: TGTGCCAGCAGTGAATGGCAGAACTATGGCTACACCTTC. Translating it yields CASSEWQNYGYTF. V gene TRBV2 combines with J gene TRBJ1-2; no clear D gene. The CDR3 is 13 residues long. The V gene lost 2 bases and the J gene lost 2 bases, with 6 bases spanning the gap. The germline CDR1 and CDR2 sequences are SNHLY and FYNNEI.

The rearrangement joins TRBV12-3 or TRBV12-4 to TRBJ1-1, with D perhaps TRBD1 (6 bases). CDR3 size: 13 residues. V dropped 8 bases and J dropped 1 base, with 11 bases sitting between them. The CDR3 DNA follows: TGTGCCAGCGTCAGGGGCTCGAACACTGAAGCTTTCTTT. It specifies CASVRGSNTEAFF.

This chain uses TRBV7-2 with TRBJ2-3; 12 nucleotides align to TRBD1. This CDR3 is 16 amino acids long. V was pared by 6 bases and J by 4 bases, with 8 bases of the junction left unmatched. CDR1 is SGHTA and CDR2 is FQGNSA in the germline V gene. This CDR3 is CASRWRGTGGADTQYF. CDR3 nucleotides: TGTGCCAGCAGATGGAGGGGGACAGGGGGCGCAGATACGCAGTATTTT.

The chain is built from TRBV5-4 and TRBJ1-2; tentative D call: TRBD1 (6 bases). V lost 4 bases and J lost 3, with 16 bases in between. The CDR3 extends over 15 amino acids. CDR1 is SGHNT, CDR2 YYREEE, per germline (reference sequence). Here the CDR3 DNA reads TGTGCCAGCAGCGGCCCCGCGGGGGCGGACTATGGCTACACCTTC. Translating it yields CASSGPAGADYGYTF. Full variable domain (missing parts from reference TRBV5-4 and TRBJ1-2): ETGVTQSPTHLIKTRGQQVTLRCSSQSGHNTVSWYQQALGQGPQFIFQYYREEENGRGNFPPRFSGLQFPNYSSELNVNALELDDSALYLCASSGPAGADYGYTFGSGTRLTVV.